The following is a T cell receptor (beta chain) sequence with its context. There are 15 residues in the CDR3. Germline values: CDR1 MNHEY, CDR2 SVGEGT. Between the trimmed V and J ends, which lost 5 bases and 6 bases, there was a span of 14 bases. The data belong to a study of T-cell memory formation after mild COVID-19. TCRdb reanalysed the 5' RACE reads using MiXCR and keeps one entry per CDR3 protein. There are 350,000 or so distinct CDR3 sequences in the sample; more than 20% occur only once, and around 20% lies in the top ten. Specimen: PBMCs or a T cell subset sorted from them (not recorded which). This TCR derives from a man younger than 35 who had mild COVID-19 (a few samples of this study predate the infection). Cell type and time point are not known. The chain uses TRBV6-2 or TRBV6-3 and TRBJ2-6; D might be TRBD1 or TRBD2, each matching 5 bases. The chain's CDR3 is CASSQGRLEANVLTF. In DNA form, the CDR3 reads TGTGCCAGCAGTCAGGGACGCCTTGAGGCCAACGTCCTGACTTTC.